This T cell receptor (beta chain) appears in the sequencing data of a study of chemoradiotherapy in HPV16-positive cancers. For the study at large: A couple of HPV16-positive patients' cells yielded candidate HPV-specific clones and common motifs. Study outcomes and limitations: Functional assays defining HPV-specific T cells used only two HPV16-positive patients. Non-HPV-specific T cells did not expand in tumors during treatment, whereas candidate HPV-specific clones and E7-related motifs did.

Here immunoSEQ multiplex PCR was the method, and the copy in TCRdb shows in-frame clones only, minus some. Among around 9,700 clones, 70% to 80% were seen once, and the ten largest hold over 30%. Regarding this clone: Antigen specificity is unknown.

V was clipped by 4 bases and J by 0 bases, with 12 bases between them. CDR1 and CDR2 from the germline V gene are LNHNV and YYDKDF (reference sequence). The CDR3 contains 15 residues. Sampling was conducted from a patient who underwent chemoradiotherapy. This sequence originates from a human donor with HPV-associated anogenital cancer. V usage is TRBV15 and J usage is TRBJ1-1, with D hard to call. CDR3 sequence: CATSNNRLMNTEAFF. The CDR3 coding sequence is TGTGCCACCAGCAATAATCGTTTAATGAACACTGAAGCTTTCTTT.